Listed here is a single T cell receptor (beta chain). Original handling: Estimates of nucleated cell counts were drawn from the amplification of reference gene primers. This table comes from immunoSEQ multiplex PCR, and its TCRdb copy is limited to in-frame clones, with some not included. The V and J calls and the clone size are those of that table, but D and trimming were determined from the DNA. The repertoire holds roughly 95,000 clones, with roughly 82% as singletons. The sample originates from a study of blood T cell repertoires in COVID-19. The wider study: Researchers got acute and convalescent COVID-19 samples from the United States, Italy and Spain. The cDNA or gDNA used as material had been derived from T cells, B-cell-depleted T cells, or PBMCs.

This CDR3 has 14 amino acids. Trimming removed 8 bases from V and 7 bases from J; junction bases left unmatched: 6. In germline, CDR1 is LGHNA, CDR2 YSLEER. Sequencing used peripheral blood. The TCR comes from an elderly man with acute or convalescent COVID-19. The chain joins TRBV4-3 to TRBJ1-6; 9 bases align to TRBD1. CDR3 coding DNA: TGCGCCAGCGGGCCGGGACAGGGCAATTCACCCCTCCACTTT. Its protein product is CASGPGQGNSPLHF.